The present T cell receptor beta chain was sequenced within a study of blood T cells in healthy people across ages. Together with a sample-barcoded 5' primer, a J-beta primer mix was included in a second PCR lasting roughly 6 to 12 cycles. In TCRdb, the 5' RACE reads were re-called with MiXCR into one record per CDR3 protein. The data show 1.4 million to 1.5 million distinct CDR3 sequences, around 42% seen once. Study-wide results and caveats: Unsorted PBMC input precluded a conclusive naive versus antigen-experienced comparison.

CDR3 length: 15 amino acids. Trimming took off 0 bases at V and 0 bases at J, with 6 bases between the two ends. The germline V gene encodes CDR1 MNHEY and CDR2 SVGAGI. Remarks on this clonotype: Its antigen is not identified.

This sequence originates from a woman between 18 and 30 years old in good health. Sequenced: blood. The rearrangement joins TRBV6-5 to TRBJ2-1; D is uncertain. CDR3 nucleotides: TGTGCCAGCAGTTACTCTCCCGTCTCCTACAATGAGCAGTTCTTC. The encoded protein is CASSYSPVSYNEQFF.